These 16 T cell receptor beta chains were sequenced from one sample in a study of siplizumab effects on memory and regulatory T cells. The protocol was immunoSEQ multiplex PCR, while the TCRdb copy is restricted to in-frame clones and leaves out a portion. Found here are approximately 110,000 clones, roughly 94% of them singletons; the top ten hold more than 0.65%. Sequencing was carried out using Tregs sorted from blood. All receptors derive from a human donor in good health.

The rearrangement uses TRBV5-1 and TRBJ2-5; maybe TRBD1 (5 bases). CDR1 and CDR2 from the germline V gene are SGHRS and YFSETQ. This CDR3 has 14 residues. V was cut by 0 bases and J by 4 bases, with 10 bases left in between. CDR3 sequence reads: CASSLGGQGETQYF. Written as DNA, the CDR3 is TGCGCCAGCAGCTTGGGAGGCCAGGGAGAGACCCAGTACTTC.

V usage is TRBV7-9 and J usage is TRBJ1-1; 8 bases are shared with TRBD1. Losses at the gene ends were 5 bases for V and 11 bases for J; bases not matched to a gene: 19. In germline, CDR1 is SEHNR, CDR2 FQNEAQ (reference sequence). The CDR3 contains 16 residues. CDR3 bases: TGTGCCAGCAGCCCAGCACCGGGACAGGCAGAAGTAAGGGCTTTCTTT. As protein: CASSPAPGQAEVRAFF.

The chain has TRBV11-3 and TRBJ2-2; the D gene is possibly TRBD1 (6 bases). V lost 0 bases and J 4 bases, leaving 9 bases between the germline ends. Germline V gives CDR1 SGHNT, CDR2 YENEEA. This CDR3 comprises 15 residues. Here the CDR3 DNA reads TGTGCCAGCAGCTTAGAACAGGGTGGCACCGGGGAGCTGTTTTTT. It yields the protein CASSLEQGGTGELFF. Drawing the rest from reference TRBV11-3 and TRBJ2-2, the complete variable domain is EAGVVQSPRYKIIEKKQPVAFWCNPISGHNTLYWYLQNLGQGPELLIRYENEEAVDDSQLPKDRFSAERLKGVDSTLKIQPAELGDSAVYLCASSLEQGGTGELFFGEGSRLTVL.

The chain has TRBV4-1 and TRBJ2-1; TRBD2 is a possible D gene (5 bases). V was shortened by 0 bases and J by 3 bases, with 12 bases between the two germline ends. This CDR3 has 16 residues. CDR1 is MGHRA, CDR2 YSYEKL, per germline. CDR3 nucleotides: TGCGCCAGCAGCCAAGAACCAGCAGCGGACTACAATGAGCAGTTCTTC. Amino acids: CASSQEPAADYNEQFF.

J is TRBJ2-4 and V is TRBV6-6; D unresolved. CDR3 length: 14 amino acids. Trimming removed 6 bases from V and 0 bases from J, with 9 bases in between. From germline, CDR1 is MNHNY and CDR2 SVGAGI (reference sequence). The chain's CDR3 is CASRGLLAKNIQYF. CDR3 bases: TGTGCCAGCAGGGGGTTACTAGCCAAAAACATTCAGTACTTC.

This chain joins TRBV2 and TRBJ2-4; D is unclear. The CDR3 extends over 15 amino acids. CDR1 is SNHLY, CDR2 FYNNEI, per germline. The V end was cut by 6 bases, the J end by 7 bases, with 19 bases between. The CDR3 coding sequence is TGTGCCAGCAGCGGAACGGAAACCCTCCAGAACATTCAGTACTTC. Protein sequence: CASSGTETLQNIQYF.

The chain joins TRBV5-5 to TRBJ1-5; D gene unclear. V dropped 4 bases and J dropped 7 bases, with 21 bases sitting between them. Germline V lookup: CDR1 SGHKS, CDR2 YYEKEE (reference sequence). This CDR3 is built from 16 residues. CDR3 residues: CASSARLAAEGQPQHF. Here the CDR3 DNA reads TGTGCCAGCAGCGCAAGATTGGCAGCAGAGGGACAGCCCCAGCATTTT.

The V call is TRBV10-3, the J call TRBJ2-1, with a tentative D call TRBD1 (6 bases). V was shortened by 5 bases and J by 2 bases, with 13 bases between the two germline ends. CDR1 is ENHRY and CDR2 is SYGVKD in the germline V gene. The CDR3 contains 15 residues. CDR3 protein: CAISRQEVTYNEQFF. The CDR3 nucleotides are TGTGCCATCAGTCGACAGGAGGTCACCTACAATGAGCAGTTCTTC.

This rearrangement joins TRBV4-2 to TRBJ1-2; 7 nucleotides line up with TRBD1. CDR3 length: 19 residues. V was clipped by 0 bases and J by 4 bases; unmatched bases: 17. Germline CDR1 LGHNA, CDR2 YNFKEQ. The CDR3 DNA is TGTGCCAGCAGCCAAGATCGTGGGACGTCTGAGGGGGCACGCTATGGCTACACCTTC. It translates to CASSQDRGTSEGARYGYTF.

Remarks on this clone: Within the sample, other DNA sequences also encode this same CDR3. The J gene is TRBJ2-5, the V gene TRBV5-1, with D unresolved. CDR3 length equals 12 residues. The germline V gene encodes CDR1 SGHRS and CDR2 YFSETQ. The V end lost 0 bases, the J end lost 5 bases, and 5 bases lay between the germline ends. The CDR3 bases are TGCGCCAGCAGCTTGGCCAGGGAGACCCAGTACTTC. It codes for CASSLARETQYF.

The gene calls are TRBV6-5 and TRBJ1-2, with 7 bases that match TRBD1. The CDR3 is made up of 15 amino acids. Germline CDR1 reads MNHEY; CDR2 reads SVGAGI. Trimming took 6 bases from V and 4 from J; bases not matched to a gene: 11. The chain's CDR3 is CASSLVGQGGYGYTF. CDR3 nucleotides: TGTGCCAGCAGCCTAGTCGGTCAGGGGGGCTATGGCTACACCTTC.

V and J are TRBV5-1 and TRBJ2-7; D is possibly TRBD2 (6 bases). This CDR3 has 14 amino acids. V was cut by 4 bases and J by 2 bases, with 13 bases left in between. Germline CDR1 is SGHRS and CDR2 is YFSETQ. CDR3 coding DNA: TGCGCCAGCAGCGTTTATAGCGGTCCCTACGAGCAGTACTTC. Translated, it gives CASSVYSGPYEQYF.

This chain joins TRBV4-2 and TRBJ1-2, with 8 bases that match TRBD1. The germline gives CDR1 LGHNA, CDR2 YNFKEQ. The length of the CDR3 is 17 residues. The ends lost 2 bases at V and 4 bases at J; junction bases unmatched: 12. CDR3 sequence: CASSQSPTGVSLYGYTF. CDR3 nucleotide sequence: TGTGCCAGCAGCCAATCCCCGACAGGGGTGTCTCTCTATGGCTACACCTTC.

The rearrangement joins TRBV9 to TRBJ1-6, with unresolved D. The CDR3 sequence is 14 residues long. V lost 1 base, J lost 8 bases, and 10 bases lay in between. Per germline, CDR1 SGDLS and CDR2 YYNGEE. The CDR3 nucleotides read TGTGCCAGCAGCGTAAGGGAGGGTTATTCACCCCTCCACTTT. Translation gives CASSVREGYSPLHF.

This chain joins TRBV5-1 and TRBJ2-2; TRBD2 is a possible D gene (5 bases). The germline V and J ends were trimmed by 4 bases and 6 bases, with 13 bases remaining between them. Germline V CDR1 and CDR2: SGHRS, YFSETQ. The CDR3 extends over 14 amino acids. The CDR3 sequence is CASSPGAGAGELFF. As DNA, the CDR3 is TGCGCCAGCAGCCCCGGTGCGGGCGCCGGGGAGCTGTTTTTT.

A few counts support this clone. V gene TRBV4-1 combines with J gene TRBJ1-5; D remains ambiguous. Germline lookup yields CDR1 MGHRA and CDR2 YSYEKL. The V gene lost 0 bases and the J gene lost 3 bases, with 6 bases spanning the gap. The CDR3 is 14 amino acids. The CDR3 spells CASSQDQFNQPQHF. The CDR3 coding sequence is TGCGCCAGCAGCCAAGATCAGTTCAATCAGCCCCAGCATTTT.